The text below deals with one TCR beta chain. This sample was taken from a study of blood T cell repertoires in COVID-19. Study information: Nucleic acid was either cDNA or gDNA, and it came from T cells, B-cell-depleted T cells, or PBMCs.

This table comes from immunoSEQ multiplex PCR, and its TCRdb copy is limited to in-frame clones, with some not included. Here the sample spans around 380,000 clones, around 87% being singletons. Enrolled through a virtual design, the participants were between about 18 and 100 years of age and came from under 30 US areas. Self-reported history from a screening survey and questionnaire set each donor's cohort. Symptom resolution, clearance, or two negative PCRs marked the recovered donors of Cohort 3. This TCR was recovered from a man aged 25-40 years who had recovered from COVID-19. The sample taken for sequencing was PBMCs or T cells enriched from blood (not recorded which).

The CDR3: CASSLGGTPSSYEQYF. In DNA form, the CDR3 reads TGTGCCAGCAGCTTAGGCGGGACTCCGAGCTCCTACGAGCAGTACTTC. The chain has TRBV7-2 and TRBJ2-7; D is possibly TRBD2 (6 bases). The CDR3 covers 16 residues. The germline V gene has CDR1 SGHTA and CDR2 FQGNSA. Trimming stripped 1 base from V and 0 bases from J, with 13 bases between.